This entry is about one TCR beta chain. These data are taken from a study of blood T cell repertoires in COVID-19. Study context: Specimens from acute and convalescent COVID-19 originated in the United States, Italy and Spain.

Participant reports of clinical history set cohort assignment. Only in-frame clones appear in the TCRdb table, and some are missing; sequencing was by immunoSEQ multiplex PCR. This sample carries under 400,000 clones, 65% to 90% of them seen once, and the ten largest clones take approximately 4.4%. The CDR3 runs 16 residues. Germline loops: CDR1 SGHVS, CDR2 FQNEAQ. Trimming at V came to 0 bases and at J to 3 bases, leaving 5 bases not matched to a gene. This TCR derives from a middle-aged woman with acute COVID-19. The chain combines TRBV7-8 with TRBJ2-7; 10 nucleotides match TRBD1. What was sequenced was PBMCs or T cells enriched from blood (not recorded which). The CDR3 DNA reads TGTGCCAGCAGCTTAGCGCACGGACAGGGGGTCTACGAGCAGTACTTC. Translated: CASSLAHGQGVYEQYF.